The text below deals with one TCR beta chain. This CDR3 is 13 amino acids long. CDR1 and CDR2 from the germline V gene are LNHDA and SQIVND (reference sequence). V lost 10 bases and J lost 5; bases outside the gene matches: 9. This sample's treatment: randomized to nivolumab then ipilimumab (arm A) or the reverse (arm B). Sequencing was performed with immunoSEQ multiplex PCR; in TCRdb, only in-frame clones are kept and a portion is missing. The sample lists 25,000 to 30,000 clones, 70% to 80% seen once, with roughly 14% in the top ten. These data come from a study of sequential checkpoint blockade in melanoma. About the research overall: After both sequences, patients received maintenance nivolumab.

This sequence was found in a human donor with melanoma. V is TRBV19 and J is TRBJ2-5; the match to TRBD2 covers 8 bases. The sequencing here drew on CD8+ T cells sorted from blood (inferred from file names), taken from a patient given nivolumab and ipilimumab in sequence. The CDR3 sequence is CATRSGGLETQYF. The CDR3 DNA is TGTGCCACCCGCTCGGGGGGGCTGGAGACCCAGTACTTC.